One and the same sample provided the 13 T cell receptor beta chains below, sequenced in a study of blood T cell repertoires in COVID-19. Sequenced by immunoSEQ multiplex PCR; TCRdb stores in-frame clones only, minus some. Of tens of thousands of clones detected, around 90% appear once; the ten largest clones hold roughly 2.2%. The sequencing sample was made of peripheral blood. These receptors came from a human donor with active COVID-19. The donor label of this sample is uncertain.

The rearrangement joins TRBV5-6 to TRBJ2-7, with TRBD1 as a possible D gene (6 bases). Germline V lookup: CDR1 SGHDT, CDR2 YYEEEE. The ends were cut back, 4 bases at V and 2 bases at J, with 13 bases in the middle. This CDR3 contains 14 residues. In DNA form, the CDR3 reads TGTGCCAGCAGCATACAGGGATCCACCTACGAGCAGTACTTC. This codes for CASSIQGSTYEQYF.

The genes are TRBV6-5 and TRBJ2-3; D unclear. This CDR3 comprises 12 residues. Germline V lookup: CDR1 MNHEY, CDR2 SVGAGI. V gave up 10 bases and J gave up 4 bases, with 12 bases separating them. The CDR3 region is CATLEPPDTQYF. CDR3 in DNA: TGTGCCACCCTAGAACCCCCAGATACGCAGTATTTT.

The chain carries TRBV7-3 and TRBJ1-1; TRBD1 might be the D (5 bases). From germline, CDR1 is SGHTA and CDR2 FQGTGA. The ends were cut back, 5 bases at V and 1 base at J, with 8 bases in the middle. The CDR3 spans 13 residues. For the CDR3, the DNA is TGTGCCAGCAGCCTTGGACAGAACACTGAAGCTTTCTTT. Its translation: CASSLGQNTEAFF.

This chain uses TRBV2 with TRBJ1-1; D is undetermined. The CDR3 length is 16 residues. Trimming took off 4 bases at V and 4 bases at J, with 19 bases between the two ends. Germline CDR1 is SNHLY and CDR2 is FYNNEI. The CDR3 DNA sequence: TGTGCCAGCAGTGTCCGGGAGCGGATAGTAAGCACTGAAGCTTTCTTT. Translation: CASSVRERIVSTEAFF.

This clone was found once. The V gene is TRBV7-9, the J gene TRBJ2-1; 11 bases agree with TRBD1. The CDR3 runs to 16 residues. Germline V CDR1 and CDR2: SEHNR, FQNEAQ (reference sequence). Losses at the gene ends were 4 bases for V and 8 bases for J; bases not matched to a gene: 10. CDR3 sequence reads: CASSSVDRGRADEQFF. CDR3 DNA sequence: TGTGCCAGCAGCTCCGTGGACAGGGGGCGCGCAGATGAGCAGTTCTTC.

Only a few counts were recorded for this clone. This CDR3 is CASSADRDSNAEQYF. Here the CDR3 DNA reads TGTGCCAGTAGCGCGGACCGGGACTCCAACGCCGAGCAGTACTTC. The chain links TRBV19 to TRBJ2-7, with a possible D match to TRBD2 (6 bases). V was cut by 6 bases and J by 6 bases, with 21 bases left in between. The CDR3 is 15 residues long. Germline lookup yields CDR1 LNHDA and CDR2 SQIVND (reference sequence).

This clone appeared a few times. The chain uses TRBV11-3 and TRBJ2-7; tentative D call: TRBD1 (7 bases). Trimming shortened V by 5 bases and J by 3 bases, and 17 bases separated the two germline ends. The CDR3 runs to 15 residues. Germline CDR1 reads SGHNT; CDR2 reads YENEEA. CDR3 amino acids: CASSVGGGAGYEQYF. The DNA for the CDR3 is TGTGCCAGCAGCGTCGGAGGGGGCGCTGGCTACGAGCAGTACTTC.

The chain carries TRBV10-3 and TRBJ2-1; D uncertain. Trimming took 10 bases from V and 0 from J, leaving 13 bases between them. The CDR3 covers 14 residues. Germline V gene sequence: CDR1 ENHRY, CDR2 SYGVKD. The CDR3 loop reads CATYEASSYNEQFF. As DNA, the CDR3 is TGTGCCACGTATGAGGCGAGCTCCTACAATGAGCAGTTCTTC.

The rearrangement uses TRBV6-5 and TRBJ2-3; D remains ambiguous. Germline V lookup: CDR1 MNHEY, CDR2 SVGAGI. V lost 1 base and J 6 bases, leaving 11 bases between the germline ends. CDR3 length: 14 amino acids. The CDR3 DNA is TGTGCCAGCAGTTACTTGAACACCGGGGATACGCAGTATTTT. It codes for CASSYLNTGDTQYF.

The CDR3 protein is CASSPRRQTTQETQYF. In DNA form, the CDR3 reads TGTGCCAGCTCACCAAGAAGACAGACAACCCAAGAGACCCAGTACTTC. The chain has TRBV18 and TRBJ2-5; possible D gene TRBD1, 5 bases. Trimming took 2 bases from V and 1 from J, leaving 14 bases between them. This CDR3 is 16 amino acids long. CDR1 KGHSH and CDR2 LQKENI come from the germline V gene.

A single count supports this clone. The gene calls are TRBV7-6 and TRBJ1-2; 8 nucleotides align to TRBD1. Per germline, CDR1 SGHVS and CDR2 FNYEAQ. The J segment lost 3 bases and the V segment lost 5 bases, leaving 11 bases of the junction unmatched. The CDR3 contains 16 residues. CDR3: CASSLYLAGGDYGYTF. Written as DNA, the CDR3 is TGTGCCAGCAGCCTATACCTTGCAGGGGGCGACTATGGCTACACCTTC.

The gene calls are TRBV5-4 and TRBJ2-2; no reliable D call. This CDR3 contains 16 residues. Germline V gene sequence: CDR1 SGHNT, CDR2 YYREEE (reference sequence). The ends were cut back, 5 bases at V and 5 bases at J, with 19 bases in the middle. The CDR3, as DNA: TGTGCCAGCAGTTCAACACGAGACTCCCGAACCGGGGAGCTGTTTTTT. Its protein is CASSSTRDSRTGELFF.

This clone was seen just once. The chain has TRBV6-4 and TRBJ2-1; TRBD2 aligns across 9 bases. Germline V gives CDR1 MRHNA, CDR2 SNTAGT. V shed 5 bases, J shed 0 bases, and the junction held 2 bases outside the gene matches. The length of the CDR3 is 15 residues. In nucleotides, the CDR3 is TGTGCCAGCAGTCCGCGGGGGGGCTCCTACAATGAGCAGTTCTTC. Protein sequence: CASSPRGGSYNEQFF.